This T cell receptor beta chain was identified during a study of CD8+ T cells in alopecia areata. Treatment described: oral pan-JAK inhibitor, 5-10 mg twice daily. This clone was observed a few times. Extraction of RNA preceded its reverse transcription into cDNA, which served as the sequencing template. Here immunoSEQ multiplex PCR was the method, and the copy in TCRdb shows in-frame clones only, minus some. The repertoire has roughly 200,000 clones, about 60% of them found once; the top ten carry roughly 13%. Unmatched junction bases numbered 3, after V lost 4 bases and J lost 3 bases. Germline loops: CDR1 SEHNR, CDR2 FQNEAQ (reference sequence). CDR3 length: 15 residues.

This material consisted of CD8+ T cells sorted from blood, taken at week 24, from a patient treated with tofacitinib. This chain links TRBV7-9 with TRBJ2-2; 9 nucleotides line up with TRBD1. This receptor was obtained from a human donor with alopecia areata. DNA of the CDR3: TGTGCCAGCAGCTCTCGGACAGGGGACACCGGGGAGCTGTTTTTT. Translated, it gives CASSSRTGDTGELFF.